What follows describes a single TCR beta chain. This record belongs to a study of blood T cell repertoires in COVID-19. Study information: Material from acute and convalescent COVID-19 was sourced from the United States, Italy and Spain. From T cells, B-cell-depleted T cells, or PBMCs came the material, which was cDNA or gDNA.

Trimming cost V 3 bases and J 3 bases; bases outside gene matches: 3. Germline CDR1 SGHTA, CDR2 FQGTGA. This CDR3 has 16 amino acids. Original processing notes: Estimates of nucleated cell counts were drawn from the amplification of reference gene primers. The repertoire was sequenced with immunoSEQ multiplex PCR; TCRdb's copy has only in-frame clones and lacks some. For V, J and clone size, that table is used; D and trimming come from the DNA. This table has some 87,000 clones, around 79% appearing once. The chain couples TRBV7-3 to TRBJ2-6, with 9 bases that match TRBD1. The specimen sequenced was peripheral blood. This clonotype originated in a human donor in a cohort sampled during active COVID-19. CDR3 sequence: CASSFPDRGGANVLTF. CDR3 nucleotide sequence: TGTGCCAGCAGCTTCCCGGACAGGGGTGGGGCCAACGTCCTGACTTTC.